This TCR beta chain was recovered during a study of CD8 T cells in ankylosing spondylitis. Study-level findings and limits: Matched ankylosing spondylitis synovial fluid reportedly showed significant enrichment of disease-linked clones. One TCR beta motif, made up of under ten highly homologous variants, appeared characteristic of ankylosing spondylitis blood.

V gave up 11 bases and J gave up 2 bases, with 10 bases separating them. The CDR3 is 13 amino acids. Germline V gives CDR1 MDHEN, CDR2 SYDVKM. This clonotype appeared many times. Its antigen is unknown. Libraries for TCR beta were made by quantitative 5'-RACE with molecular barcodes. TCRdb reprocessed the 5' RACE reads via MiXCR and lists one record per CDR3 protein. The sample holds approximately 130,000 distinct CDR3 sequences, 9.3% seen once. The receptor comes from a male donor with ankylosing spondylitis or in good health (not recorded which). The sample taken for sequencing was blood, either unsorted or a sorted T cell fraction (not recorded which). J is TRBJ2-6 and V is TRBV28, with D hard to call. The CDR3 bases are TGTGCCCTTTCCGGCCCTGGGGCCAACGTCCTGACTTTC. Residues: CALSGPGANVLTF. Drawing the rest from reference TRBV28 and TRBJ2-6, the complete variable domain is DVKVTQSSRYLVKRTGEKVFLECVQDMDHENMFWYRQDPGLGLRLIYFSYDVKMKEKGDIPEGYSVSREKKERFSLILESASTNQTSMYLCALSGPGANVLTFGAGSRLTVL.